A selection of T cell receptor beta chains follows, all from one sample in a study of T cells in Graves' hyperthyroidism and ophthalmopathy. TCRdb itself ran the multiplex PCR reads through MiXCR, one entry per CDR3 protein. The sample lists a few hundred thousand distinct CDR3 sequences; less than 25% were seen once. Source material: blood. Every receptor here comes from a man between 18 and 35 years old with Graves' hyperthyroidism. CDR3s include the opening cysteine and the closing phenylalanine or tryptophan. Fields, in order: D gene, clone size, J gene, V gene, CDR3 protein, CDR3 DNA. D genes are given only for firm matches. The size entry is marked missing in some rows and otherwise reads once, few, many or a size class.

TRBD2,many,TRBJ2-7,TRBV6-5,CASSFRTSGGIYEQYF,TGTGCCAGCAGTTTCCGGACTAGCGGGGGAATCTACGAGCAGTACTTC
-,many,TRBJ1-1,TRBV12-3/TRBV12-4,CASSLYSPNTEAFF,TGTGCCAGCAGTTTATACAGCCCGAACACTGAAGCTTTCTTT
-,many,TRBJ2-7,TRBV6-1,CASSGPGYSYEQYF,TGTGCCAGCAGTGGTCCCGGTTACTCCTACGAGCAGTACTTC
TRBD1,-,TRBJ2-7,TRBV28,CASPRDRGYEQYF,TGTGCCAGCCCGAGGGACAGGGGATACGAGCAGTACTTC
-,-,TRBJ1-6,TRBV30,CAWSVDGADSPLHF,TGTGCCTGGAGTGTAGATGGGGCAGATTCACCCCTCCACTTT
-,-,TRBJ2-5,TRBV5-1,CASSHLRAGQETQYF,TGCGCCAGCAGCCACCTTAGGGCCGGCCAAGAGACCCAGTACTTC
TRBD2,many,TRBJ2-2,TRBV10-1,CASSPTSGITGELFF,TGCGCCAGCAGTCCCACTAGCGGAATCACCGGGGAGCTGTTTTTT
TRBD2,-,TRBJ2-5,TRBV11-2,CASSLDLAGLETQYF,TGTGCCAGCAGCTTAGATCTAGCGGGACTCGAGACCCAGTACTTC
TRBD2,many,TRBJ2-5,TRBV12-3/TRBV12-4,CASSWGLLETQYF,TGTGCCAGCAGTTGGGGACTATTGGAGACCCAGTACTTC
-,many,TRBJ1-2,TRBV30,CAWNSLLVYGYTF,TGTGCCTGGAATTCTTTACTTGTCTATGGCTACACCTTC
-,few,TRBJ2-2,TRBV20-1,CSATRTGNTGELFF,TGCAGTGCTACCCGGACGGGGAACACCGGGGAGCTGTTTTTT
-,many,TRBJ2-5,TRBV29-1,CSVGPQETQYF,TGCAGCGTTGGACCTCAAGAGACCCAGTACTTC
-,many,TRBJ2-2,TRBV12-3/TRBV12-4,CASTGTELNTGELFF,TGTGCCAGCACCGGGACCGAGTTAAACACCGGGGAGCTGTTTTTT
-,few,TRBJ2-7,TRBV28,CASSSLLGAYEQYF,TGTGCCAGCAGTTCCCTATTGGGAGCTTACGAGCAGTACTTC
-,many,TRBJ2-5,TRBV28,CASSLGGLVETQYF,TGTGCCAGCAGTTTAGGGGGGTTGGTGGAGACCCAGTACTTC
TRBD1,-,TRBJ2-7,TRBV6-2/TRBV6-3,CASRDRDRGQQYF,TGTGCCAGCAGAGACCGGGACAGGGGACAGCAGTACTTC
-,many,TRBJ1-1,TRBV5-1,CASGSGMNTEAFF,TGCGCCAGCGGCTCGGGGATGAACACTGAAGCTTTCTTT
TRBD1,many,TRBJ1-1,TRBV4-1,CASSEVSGGNTEAFF,TGCGCCAGCAGCGAAGTATCAGGGGGGAACACTGAAGCTTTCTTT
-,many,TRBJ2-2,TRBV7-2,CASSRKNTGELFF,TGTGCCAGCAGCCGAAAGAACACCGGGGAGCTGTTTTTT
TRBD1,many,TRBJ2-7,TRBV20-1,CSARGDREIHEQYF,TGCAGTGCTAGAGGGGACAGGGAAATCCACGAGCAGTACTTC